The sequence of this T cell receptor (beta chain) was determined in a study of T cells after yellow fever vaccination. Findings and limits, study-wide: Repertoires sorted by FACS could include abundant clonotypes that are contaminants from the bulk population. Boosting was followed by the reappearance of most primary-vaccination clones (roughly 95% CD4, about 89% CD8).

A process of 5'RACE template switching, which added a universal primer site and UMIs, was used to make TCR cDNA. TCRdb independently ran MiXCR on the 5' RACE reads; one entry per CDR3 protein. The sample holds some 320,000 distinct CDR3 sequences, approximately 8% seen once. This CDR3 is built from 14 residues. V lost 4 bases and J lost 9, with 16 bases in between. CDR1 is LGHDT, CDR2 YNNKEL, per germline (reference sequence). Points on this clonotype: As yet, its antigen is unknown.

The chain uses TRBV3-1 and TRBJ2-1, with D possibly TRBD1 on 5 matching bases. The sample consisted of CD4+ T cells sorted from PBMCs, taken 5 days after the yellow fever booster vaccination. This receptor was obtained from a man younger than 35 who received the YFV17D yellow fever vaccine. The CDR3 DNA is TGTGCCAGCAGCCGAGAGTGGGGCCTCGGTGAGCAGTTCTTC. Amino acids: CASSREWGLGEQFF.